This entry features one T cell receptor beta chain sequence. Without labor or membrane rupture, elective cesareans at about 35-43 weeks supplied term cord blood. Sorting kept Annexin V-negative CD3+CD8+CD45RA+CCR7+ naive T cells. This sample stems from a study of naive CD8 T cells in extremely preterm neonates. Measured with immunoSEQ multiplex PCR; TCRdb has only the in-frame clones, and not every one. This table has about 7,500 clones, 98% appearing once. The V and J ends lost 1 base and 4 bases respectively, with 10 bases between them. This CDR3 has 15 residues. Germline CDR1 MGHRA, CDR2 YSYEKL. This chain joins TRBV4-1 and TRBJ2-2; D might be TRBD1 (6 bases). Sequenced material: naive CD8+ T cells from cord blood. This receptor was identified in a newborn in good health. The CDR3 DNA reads TGCGCCAGCAGCCAAGGGAACAGGGTCACCGGGGAGCTGTTTTTT. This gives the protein CASSQGNRVTGELFF.